A selection of T cell receptor beta chains follows, all from one sample in a study of shared clonotypes between healthy human individuals. The data were produced by immunoSEQ multiplex PCR, yet TCRdb's version contains in-frame clones alone and is incomplete. The profile shows around 500,000 clones, approximately 80% of them singletons. Specimen: PBMCs. These receptors were collected from a woman in her thirties or forties in good health. Some clones in this sample may be carry-over from other donors' samples. Both conserved end residues are part of each CDR3. The D gene is left open where the match is weak. The size entry is marked missing in some rows and otherwise reads once, few, many or a size class.

v_call	d_call	cdr3_length	clone_size	j_call	cdr3_aa	cdr3_nt
TRBV27	-	12	many	TRBJ1-2	CASRFGSGGYTF	TGTGCCAGCAGGTTCGGATCGGGTGGCTACACCTTC
TRBV7-9	TRBD1	13	-	TRBJ1-4	CASSLTQGGKLFF	TGTGCCAGCAGCCTAACACAGGGGGGAAAACTGTTTTTT
TRBV5-1	-	14	many	TRBJ1-4	CASSVRDPDEKLFF	TGCGCCAGCAGCGTCCGGGACCCCGATGAAAAACTGTTTTTT
TRBV5-1	-	13	-	TRBJ2-2	CASSQTGTGELFF	TGCGCCAGCAGCCAGACAGGCACCGGGGAGCTGTTTTTT
TRBV5-1	TRBD2	16	few	TRBJ2-3	CASRPQTSADTDTQYF	TGCGCCAGCAGACCCCAGACTAGCGCTGACACAGATACGCAGTATTTT
TRBV7-6	-	14	-	TRBJ1-1	CASSLGGDSNEAFF	TGTGCCAGCAGCTTAGGGGGAGACAGCAATGAAGCTTTCTTT
TRBV5-5	-	13	-	TRBJ2-5	CASSLSWRETQYF	TGTGCCAGCAGCTTGAGTTGGAGGGAGACCCAGTACTTC
TRBV5-1	TRBD1	15	-	TRBJ1-5	CASSSTGQSNQPQHF	TGCGCCAGCAGCTCTACGGGACAGAGCAATCAGCCCCAGCATTTT
TRBV5-4	TRBD2	15	few	TRBJ2-5	CASSQGTSGMKEQYF	TGTGCCAGCAGCCAAGGGACTAGCGGGATGAAAGAGCAGTACTTC
TRBV29-1	TRBD1	12	-	TRBJ2-5	CSAQGAGETQYF	TGCAGCGCCCAGGGGGCGGGAGAGACCCAGTACTTC
TRBV30	-	15	-	TRBJ2-1	CAWSGGLGPGNEQFF	TGTGCCTGGAGTGGGGGCCTCGGGCCAGGTAATGAGCAGTTCTTC
TRBV19	TRBD2	15	-	TRBJ2-7	CASSPRLAGPYEQYF	TGTGCCAGTAGTCCCCGGCTAGCGGGGCCCTACGAGCAGTACTTC
TRBV21-1	-	14	-	TRBJ1-5	CASSLGQGDQPQHF	TGTGCCAGCAGCCTGGGACAGGGAGATCAGCCCCAGCATTTT
TRBV5-4	-	14	-	TRBJ1-2	CASSHPDSLDGYTF	TGTGCCAGCAGCCATCCGGACAGTTTAGATGGCTACACCTTC
TRBV11-2	-	13	few	TRBJ2-7	CASRKVGRYEQYF	TGTGCCAGCAGGAAGGTAGGACGTTACGAGCAGTACTTC
TRBV7-2	TRBD2	15	-	TRBJ2-1	CASSLSGASYNEQFF	TGTGCCAGCAGCCTTAGCGGGGCCTCCTACAATGAGCAGTTCTTC
TRBV9	TRBD2	14	-	TRBJ2-1	CASSPMAGDNEQFF	TGTGCCAGCAGCCCCATGGCGGGAGACAATGAGCAGTTCTTC
TRBV4-1	TRBD2	20	-	TRBJ2-2	CASSQMGLAGGPNQIGELFF	TGCGCCAGCAGCCAAATGGGACTAGCGGGAGGGCCCAATCAAATCGGGGAGCTGTTTTTT
TRBV30	TRBD2	13	-	TRBJ2-7	CAWRLAGGYEQYF	TGTGCCTGGAGACTAGCGGGAGGGTACGAGCAGTACTTC
TRBV7-9	TRBD1	13	many	TRBJ1-2	CASSLEDRAGYTF	TGTGCCAGCAGCTTAGAGGACAGGGCCGGCTACACCTTC
TRBV7-3	TRBD2	14	-	TRBJ2-7	CASSPGSGAYEQYF	TGTGCCAGCAGCCCTGGCAGCGGGGCCTACGAGCAGTACTTC
TRBV6-1	-	16	-	TRBJ2-7	CASSENSDRFTYEQYF	TGTGCCAGCAGTGAGAATTCCGACAGGTTCACCTACGAGCAGTACTTC
TRBV7-8	-	16	once	TRBJ1-4	CASSREGVDTNEKLFF	TGTGCCAGCAGCAGAGAAGGTGTCGATACTAATGAAAAACTGTTTTTT
TRBV6-6	-	10	-	TRBJ1-2	CASSYEGYTF	TGTGCCAGCAGTTACGAGGGCTACACCTTC
TRBV7-2	-	14	-	TRBJ2-3	CASSLPGHTDTQYF	TGTGCCAGCAGCCTTCCGGGCCACACAGATACGCAGTATTTT
TRBV11-2	-	13	-	TRBJ1-1	CASSLDRNTEAFF	TGTGCCAGCAGTTTGGACAGAAACACTGAAGCTTTCTTT
TRBV9	TRBD2	14	-	TRBJ2-1	CASSLAGGPVEQFF	TGTGCCAGCAGCCTAGCGGGAGGGCCGGTTGAGCAGTTCTTC
TRBV5-1	TRBD2	15	once	TRBJ2-7	CASSAGTSGSYEQYF	TGCGCCAGCAGCGCCGGGACTAGCGGGTCCTACGAGCAGTACTTC
TRBV6-6	TRBD1	14	-	TRBJ1-1	CASSSDRLYTEAFF	TGTGCCAGCAGCTCGGACAGGCTGTACACTGAAGCTTTCTTT
TRBV10-3	-	17	-	TRBJ1-1	CAISESARERGSTEAFF	TGTGCCATCAGTGAGTCCGCCAGGGAGAGGGGAAGTACTGAAGCTTTCTTT
TRBV11-3	TRBD1	17	-	TRBJ1-5	CASSLVAGGSSNQPQHF	TGTGCCAGCAGCTTAGTAGCAGGGGGCAGTAGCAATCAGCCCCAGCATTTT
TRBV11-2	-	12	-	TRBJ1-2	CASSLGWRGYTF	TGTGCCAGCAGCTTAGGGTGGAGAGGCTACACCTTC
TRBV4-3	-	14	-	TRBJ2-7	CASSTGLQTYEQYF	TGCGCCAGCAGTACAGGGCTCCAAACCTACGAGCAGTACTTC
TRBV9	TRBD2	15	-	TRBJ2-7	CASSVGGSGSYEQYF	TGTGCCAGCAGCGTAGGAGGTAGCGGGAGCTACGAGCAGTACTTC
TRBV29-1	-	14	few	TRBJ1-5	CSVAGIGAGQPQHF	TGCAGCGTTGCCGGTATAGGCGCAGGTCAGCCCCAGCATTTT
TRBV7-9	TRBD2	16	-	TRBJ2-7	CASSLDLAAFTYEQYF	TGTGCCAGCAGCTTAGATCTAGCGGCCTTTACCTACGAGCAGTACTTC
TRBV4-2	TRBD1	16	-	TRBJ1-1	CASSHPGQGRNTEAFF	TGTGCCAGCAGCCATCCGGGACAGGGGCGGAACACTGAAGCTTTCTTT
TRBV6-1	-	15	-	TRBJ2-2	CASGRQYANTGELFF	TGTGCCAGCGGGAGACAGTACGCGAACACCGGGGAGCTGTTTTTT
TRBV7-2	-	14	-	TRBJ1-1	CASSLGSVRTEAFF	TGTGCCAGCAGCCTAGGGTCGGTAAGGACTGAAGCTTTCTTT
TRBV18	-	15	-	TRBJ2-2	CASSPPAGNTGELFF	TGTGCCAGCTCACCACCGGCAGGGAACACCGGGGAGCTGTTTTTT
TRBV7-6	-	14	-	TRBJ2-7	CASSLVPDSYEQYF	TGTGCCAGCAGCTTAGTGCCTGACTCCTACGAGCAGTACTTC
TRBV9	-	15	few	TRBJ1-6	CASSVGGGDNSPLHF	TGTGCCAGCAGCGTAGGCGGGGGGGATAATTCACCCCTCCACTTT
TRBV19	-	13	few	TRBJ1-4	CASKEGEDEKLFF	TGTGCCAGTAAGGAAGGAGAGGATGAAAAACTGTTTTTT
TRBV7-9	-	12	-	TRBJ2-1	CASSLIGNEQFF	TGTGCCAGCAGCTTAATAGGCAATGAGCAGTTCTTC
TRBV7-2	TRBD1	16	-	TRBJ1-5	CASSLAGRGDNQPQHF	TGTGCCAGCAGCTTAGCGGGCAGGGGGGACAATCAGCCCCAGCATTTT
TRBV6-6	TRBD2	15	many	TRBJ2-7	CASSDRLAGLYEQYF	TGTGCCAGCAGTGATAGACTAGCGGGTCTCTACGAGCAGTACTTC
TRBV28	-	12	few	TRBJ2-7	CAIRQPPYEQYF	TGTGCCATTAGACAGCCTCCCTACGAGCAGTACTTC
TRBV15	-	15	-	TRBJ1-5	CATSRDRTRSGPQHF	TGTGCCACCAGCAGAGATCGGACCCGGTCAGGGCCCCAGCATTTT
TRBV5-1	TRBD1	15	-	TRBJ2-7	CACSLSGTGTGEQYF	TGCGCCTGCAGCTTATCCGGGACAGGGACCGGCGAGCAGTACTTC
TRBV7-2	TRBD1	14	-	TRBJ2-1	CASSSGQGIGEQFF	TGTGCCAGCAGCTCGGGACAGGGGATCGGCGAGCAGTTCTTC
TRBV7-8	-	15	-	TRBJ2-1	CASSSTGTGYNEQFF	TGTGCCAGCAGCTCGACCGGGACGGGCTACAATGAGCAGTTCTTC
TRBV4-2	-	15	few	TRBJ2-7	CASSQEAGTSYEQYF	TGTGCCAGCAGCCAAGAGGCGGGTACCTCCTACGAGCAGTACTTC
TRBV4-1	TRBD2	16	-	TRBJ2-7	CASSQAGTSFSYEQYF	TGCGCCAGCAGCCAAGCGGGGACTAGCTTCTCCTACGAGCAGTACTTC